The 21 T cell receptor beta chains below come from one sample, sequenced in a study of low-dose radiotherapy and immunotherapy resistance in tumors. Documented time point: after trial treatment. Documented treatment: LDRT plus nivolumab, ipilimumab, low-dose cyclophosphamide and aspirin (RACIN trial). First-strand cDNA used TRAV- and TRBV-specific primers, covering alpha and beta chains. TCR amplification ran 20 PCR cycles using constant-region and V-primer adapter primers. TCRdb fed the reads into MiXCR, producing one record per CDR3 protein. The data hold tens of thousands of distinct CDR3 sequences, with less than 65% observed a single time. Source: PBMCs, taken after low-dose radiotherapy plus immunotherapy. These receptors were taken from a male donor with gallbladder cancer.

In this sample, this clonotype turned up many times. The chain has TRBV11-2 and TRBJ1-3; D gene unclear. This CDR3 spans 15 amino acids. V lost 1 base and J 0 bases, leaving 7 bases between the germline ends. The V gene's germline CDR1 is SGHAT and CDR2 FQNNGV. The CDR3 region is CASSLALTSGNTIYF. The CDR3 DNA follows: TGTGCCAGCAGCTTAGCCCTTACCTCTGGAAACACCATATATTTT.

The rearrangement links TRBV20-1 to TRBJ2-7; 11 nucleotides align to TRBD2. The CDR3 is 15 residues long. V lost 7 bases to trimming and J lost 0 bases; unmatched junction nucleotides: 8. CDR1 and CDR2 (germline): DFQATT, SNEGSKA (reference sequence). CDR3: CSGTSGHLSSYEQYF. The CDR3 bases are TGCAGTGGGACTAGCGGGCACCTCAGCTCCTACGAGCAGTACTTC.

For this clonotype: A far larger clone is only one base removed, so a read error is likely. The V call is TRBV13, the J call TRBJ2-1; the D is unclear. Trimming left V 3 bases short and J 0 bases short, with 9 bases between. This CDR3 is built from 15 residues. Germline V gene lookup returns CDR1 PRHDT and CDR2 FYEKMQ (reference sequence). CDR3 loop: CASSLGPGSYNEQFF. CDR3 DNA sequence: TGTGCCAGCAGCTTGGGCCCCGGCTCCTACAATGAGCAGTTCTTC.

This rearrangement joins TRBV28 to TRBJ2-3; 8 bases agree with TRBD1. J gave up 8 bases and V 8 bases, and 12 bases lay outside the gene matches. The CDR3 is 14 residues long. Germline lookup yields CDR1 MDHEN and CDR2 SYDVKM. Here the CDR3 DNA reads TGTGCCAGCCTAGGACAGGGCCGATTCGGTACGCAGTATTTT. It is translated as CASLGQGRFGTQYF.

This clonotype was seen many times. The rearrangement uses TRBV30 and TRBJ1-5; 8 bases match TRBD1. CDR3 length equals 14 residues. Germline lookup yields CDR1 GTSNPN and CDR2 SVGIG (reference sequence). Trimming cost V 0 bases and J 7 bases; bases outside gene matches: 5. The CDR3 loop reads CAWSVQGDGQPQHF. The DNA of the CDR3 is TGTGCCTGGAGTGTACAGGGGGATGGGCAGCCCCAGCATTTT. Supplemented by reference TRBV30 and TRBJ1-5, the full variable domain reads SQTIHQWPATLVQPVGSPLSLECTVEGTSNPNLYWYRQAAGRGLQLLFYSVGIGQISSEVPQNLSASRPQDRQFILSSKKLLLSDSGFYLCAWSVQGDGQPQHFGDGTRLSIL.

By share, this clonotype counts as medium-sized. This chain uses TRBV28 with TRBJ1-2; tentatively, D is TRBD1 (5 bases). The germline V gene has CDR1 MDHEN and CDR2 SYDVKM. V lost 1 base and J lost 7, with 10 bases in between. The CDR3 is 13 amino acids. CDR3 nucleotides: TGTGCCAGCAGTTTATCGCCAGGGACTGGCTACACCTTC. The encoded protein is CASSLSPGTGYTF.

This clonotype has a count of ten or more. The chain recombines TRBV9 with TRBJ2-5, with TRBD2 matching 12 bases. This CDR3 is 15 amino acids long. V was pared by 4 bases and J by 4 bases, with 5 bases of the junction left unmatched. Germline V gene sequence: CDR1 SGDLS, CDR2 YYNGEE. CDR3 sequence reads: CASSSGLAGPETQYF. CDR3 in DNA: TGTGCCAGCAGCTCTGGACTAGCGGGGCCAGAGACCCAGTACTTC. Supplemented by reference TRBV9 and TRBJ2-5, the full variable domain reads DSGVTQTPKHLITATGQRVTLRCSPRSGDLSVYWYQQSLDQGLQFLIQYYNGEERAKGNILERFSAQQFPDLHSELNLSSLELGDSALYFCASSSGLAGPETQYFGPGTRLLVL.

This clonotype counts as medium-sized (0.01 to 0.1%). The genes are TRBV2 and TRBJ2-1, with D unclear. This CDR3 region has 11 residues. The germline CDR1 and CDR2 sequences are SNHLY and FYNNEI. With 4 bases removed from V and 6 bases from J, the gap between germline ends came to 4 bases. The CDR3 nucleotides read TGTGCCAGCAGTGGCCTCAATGAGCAGTTCTTC. Translation: CASSGLNEQFF.

The V and J genes are TRBV6-8 and TRBJ1-2; TRBD1 agrees at 8 bases. The ends lost 7 bases at V and 8 bases at J; junction bases unmatched: 3. Germline V gene sequence: CDR1 MNHGY, CDR2 SAAAGT. This CDR3 is 11 amino acids long. CDR3 amino acids: CASTGGTGYTF. In DNA, the CDR3 is TGTGCCAGCACAGGGGGCACGGGCTACACCTTC.

This clonotype has just one count. This chain uses TRBV6-1 with TRBJ2-1; 8 nucleotides line up with TRBD2. CDR3 length: 16 residues. V lost 3 bases and J lost 1; bases outside the gene matches: 5. Germline V lookup: CDR1 MNHNS, CDR2 SASEGT. CDR3 region: CASSELGGGSYNEQFF. The CDR3 coding sequence is TGTGCCAGCAGTGAGCTCGGCGGGGGGTCCTACAATGAGCAGTTCTTC.

This clonotype has a count of ten or more. This rearrangement joins TRBV3-1 to TRBJ2-7, with TRBD1 as a possible D gene (5 bases). With 1 base removed from V and 2 bases from J, the gap between germline ends came to 18 bases. The CDR3 is 17 residues long. Germline V gene lookup returns CDR1 LGHDT and CDR2 YNNKEL (reference sequence). DNA for the CDR3: TGTGCCAGCAGCCAAGCACGTCCGACAGTACGTCCCTACGAGCAGTACTTC. Its translation is CASSQARPTVRPYEQYF.

This clonotype was seen at least ten times. The chain joins TRBV7-3 to TRBJ2-2, with 8 bases identical to TRBD2. The V and J ends lost 5 bases and 8 bases, in that order; junction bases with no gene match: 16. The CDR3 is 17 amino acids. Germline CDR1 and CDR2: SGHTA and FQGTGA. The CDR3 DNA reads as TGTGCCAGCAGCGGAAACAAGGCAGCGGGAGCTTCTGGGGAGCTGTTTTTT. As protein: CASSGNKAAGASGELFF.

For this clonotype: The limits of the CDR3 on the DNA are not certain, so only TCRdb's listed CDR3 is given. The chain is built from TRBV5-5 and TRBJ2-2; TRBD1, the D gene given by the table, was not confirmed from the DNA. The CDR3 totals 18 residues, both ends included. Germline CDR1 and CDR2: SGHKS and YYEKEE (reference sequence). The CDR3 here is CASTLVHGTNTGELFFFF.

This clonotype is medium-sized by share. This chain uses TRBV24-1 with TRBJ2-3; 7 bases agree with TRBD2. The trim removed 0 bases at V and 2 bases at J, leaving 7 bases unmatched. The CDR3 totals 17 residues. Germline V lookup: CDR1 KGHDR, CDR2 SFDVKD. Written as DNA, the CDR3 is TGTGCCACCAGTGATTTGTATCAGGGAGGGGACACAGATACGCAGTATTTT. Translation: CATSDLYQGGDTDTQYF.

The rearrangement uses TRBV6-2 or TRBV6-3 and TRBJ2-1; 9 positions match TRBD2. Germline V gene data show CDR1 as MNHEY and CDR2 as SVGEGT. After removal of 5 bases from V and 4 bases from J, the junction contained 9 bases not matched to a gene. The CDR3 length is 16 residues. CDR3: CASSRQTSGIYNEQFF. The CDR3, as DNA: TGTGCCAGCAGTCGACAGACTAGCGGAATTTACAATGAGCAGTTCTTC.

This clonotype was observed at least ten times. V is TRBV27 and J is TRBJ2-7; 10 nucleotides align to TRBD2. The CDR3 has 16 residues. J gave up 1 base and V 2 bases, and 5 bases lay outside the gene matches. Per germline, CDR1 MNHEY and CDR2 SMNVEV (reference sequence). This chain's CDR3 is CASSLEAGGPSYEQYF. The CDR3 DNA reads TGTGCCAGCAGTTTAGAAGCGGGAGGGCCTTCCTACGAGCAGTACTTC.

This clonotype is labeled medium-sized. The V call is TRBV28, the J call TRBJ1-5, with D unresolved. The germline CDR1 and CDR2 sequences are MDHEN and SYDVKM. The CDR3 covers 15 residues. Trimming shortened V by 6 bases and J by 0 bases, and 12 bases separated the two germline ends. CDR3 sequence reads: CASSFADPSNQPQHF. CDR3 DNA sequence: TGTGCCAGCAGCTTTGCTGACCCTAGCAATCAGCCCCAGCATTTT.

This clonotype was seen ten or more times. This sequence joins TRBV29-1 and TRBJ2-1; 9 bases align to TRBD2. This CDR3 is 13 amino acids long. V lost 5 bases to trimming and J lost 5 bases; unmatched junction nucleotides: 4. Germline V gene sequence: CDR1 SQVTM, CDR2 ANQGSEA. The CDR3 loop is CSVSTSGNNEQFF. The CDR3 DNA follows: TGCAGCGTTTCGACTAGCGGCAACAATGAGCAGTTCTTC.

The V call is TRBV28, the J call TRBJ2-3; D is perhaps TRBD1 or TRBD2 (5 bases each). The CDR3 totals 14 residues. V lost 6 bases, J lost 2 bases, and 12 bases lay in between. CDR1 is MDHEN and CDR2 is SYDVKM in the germline V gene. The CDR3 sequence: CASRFRGVTDTQYF. The CDR3 bases are TGTGCCAGCAGGTTTAGGGGAGTCACAGATACGCAGTATTTT.

This clonotype was seen ten or more times. The V and J genes are TRBV12-5 and TRBJ2-7, with 7 bases lining up with TRBD1. Germline V gives CDR1 LGHNT, CDR2 FRNRAP. CDR3 length equals 14 residues. Trimming at V came to 6 bases and at J to 2 bases, leaving 7 bases not matched to a gene. This CDR3 reads CASGHRTGPYEQYF. The CDR3 bases are TGTGCTAGTGGCCATAGGACAGGACCCTACGAGCAGTACTTC.

This clonotype occurred once. CDR3 nucleotides: TGTGCCAGCCACTCCAGGTACAATGAGCAGTTCTTC. Protein sequence: CASHSRYNEQFF. The V and J genes are TRBV5-5 and TRBJ2-1; D is unresolved. This CDR3 is 12 amino acids long. Germline lookup yields CDR1 SGHKS and CDR2 YYEKEE (reference sequence). Trimming removed 7 bases at V and 4 bases at J, with 9 bases between.